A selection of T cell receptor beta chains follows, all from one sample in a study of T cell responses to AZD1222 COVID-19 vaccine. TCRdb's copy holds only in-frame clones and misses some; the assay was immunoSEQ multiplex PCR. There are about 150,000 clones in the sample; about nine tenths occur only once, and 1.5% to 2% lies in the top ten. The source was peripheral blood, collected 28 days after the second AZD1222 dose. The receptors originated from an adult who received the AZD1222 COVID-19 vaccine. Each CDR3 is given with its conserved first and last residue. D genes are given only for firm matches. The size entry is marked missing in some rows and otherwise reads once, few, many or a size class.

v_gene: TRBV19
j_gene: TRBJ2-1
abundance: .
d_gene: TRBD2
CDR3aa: CASSSTLAGAYNEQFF
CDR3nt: TGTGCCAGTAGTTCCACCCTAGCGGGAGCGTACAATGAGCAGTTCTTC

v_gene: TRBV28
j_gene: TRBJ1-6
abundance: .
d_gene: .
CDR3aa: CANGPRSYNSPLHF
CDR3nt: TGTGCCAACGGGCCCCGCTCCTATAATTCACCCCTCCACTTT

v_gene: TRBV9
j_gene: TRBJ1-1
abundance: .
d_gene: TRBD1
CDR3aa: CASSAGGTNTEAFF
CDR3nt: TGTGCCAGCAGCGCAGGGGGCACGAACACTGAAGCTTTCTTT

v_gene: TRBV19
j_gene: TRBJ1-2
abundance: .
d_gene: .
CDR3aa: CASSRDQYGYTF
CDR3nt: TGTGCCAGTAGCCGCGATCAGTATGGCTACACCTTC

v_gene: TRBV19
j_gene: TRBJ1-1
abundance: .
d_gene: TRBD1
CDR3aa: CASSTRQGGAMNTEAFF
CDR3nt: TGTGCCAGTAGTACCCGACAGGGGGGGGCCATGAACACTGAAGCTTTCTTT

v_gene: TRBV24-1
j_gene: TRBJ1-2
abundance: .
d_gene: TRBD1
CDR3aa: CATSDNDRGSGYTF
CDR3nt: TGTGCCACCAGTGATAACGACAGGGGAAGTGGCTACACCTTC

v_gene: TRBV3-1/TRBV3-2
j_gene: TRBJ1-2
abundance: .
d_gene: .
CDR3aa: CASSQDLTGAGGYTF
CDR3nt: TGTGCCAGCAGCCAAGATCTGACGGGGGCGGGAGGCTACACCTTC

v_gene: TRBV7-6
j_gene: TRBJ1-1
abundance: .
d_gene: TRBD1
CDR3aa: CASSLGTGVTTEAFF
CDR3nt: TGTGCCAGCAGCTTAGGGACAGGGGTTACCACTGAAGCTTTCTTT

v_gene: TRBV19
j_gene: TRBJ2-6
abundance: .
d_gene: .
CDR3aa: CASTTRPAGRRFSGANVLTF
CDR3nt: TGTGCCAGTACCACCCGTCCGGCGGGACGGCGATTCTCTGGGGCCAACGTCCTGACTTTC

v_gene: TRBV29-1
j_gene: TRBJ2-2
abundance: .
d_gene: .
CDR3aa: CSVVGVTGELFF
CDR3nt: TGCAGCGTTGTGGGAGTCACCGGGGAGCTGTTTTTT

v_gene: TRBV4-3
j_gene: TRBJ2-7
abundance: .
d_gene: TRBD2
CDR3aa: CASSQALAEAYEQYF
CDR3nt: TGCGCCAGCAGCCAAGCACTAGCGGAGGCTTACGAGCAGTACTTC

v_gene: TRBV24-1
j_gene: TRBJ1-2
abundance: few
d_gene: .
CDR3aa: CATSDSTTGSYGYTF
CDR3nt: TGTGCCACCAGTGACTCCACGACAGGATCCTATGGCTACACCTTC

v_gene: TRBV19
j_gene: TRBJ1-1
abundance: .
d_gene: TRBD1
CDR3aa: CASNPGQGTGTEAFF
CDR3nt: TGTGCCAGTAACCCGGGACAGGGGACCGGCACTGAAGCTTTCTTT

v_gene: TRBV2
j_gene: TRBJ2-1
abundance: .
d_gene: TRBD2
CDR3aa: CASSGLAGAVEQFF
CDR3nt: TGTGCCAGCAGTGGACTAGCGGGAGCGGTTGAGCAGTTCTTC

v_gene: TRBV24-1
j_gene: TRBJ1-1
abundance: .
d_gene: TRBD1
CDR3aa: CATSDSRKGASTEAFF
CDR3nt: TGTGCCACCAGTGATTCTAGGAAGGGGGCTAGCACTGAAGCTTTCTTT

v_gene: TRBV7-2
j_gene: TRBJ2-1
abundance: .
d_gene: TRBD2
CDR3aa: CASSLETSGTHNEQFF
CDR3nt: TGTGCCAGCAGCTTAGAGACTAGCGGGACCCACAATGAGCAGTTCTTC

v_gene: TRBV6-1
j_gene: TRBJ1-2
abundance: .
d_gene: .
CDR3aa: CASSEVPGGTNYGYTF
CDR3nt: TGTGCCAGCAGTGAAGTTCCGGGAGGGACAAACTATGGCTACACCTTC

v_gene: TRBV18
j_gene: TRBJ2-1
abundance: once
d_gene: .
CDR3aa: CASSRPDSNEQFF
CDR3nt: TGTGCCAGCTCGCGACCTGACTCCAATGAGCAGTTCTTC

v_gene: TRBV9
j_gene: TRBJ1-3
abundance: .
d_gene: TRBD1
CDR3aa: CASNPLGTGSGGNTIYF
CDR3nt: TGTGCCAGCAACCCCCTCGGGACAGGGAGTGGAGGAAACACCATATATTTT

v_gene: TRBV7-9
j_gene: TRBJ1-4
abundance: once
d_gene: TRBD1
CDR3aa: CASSLLTTGGINEKLFF
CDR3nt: TGTGCCAGCAGCTTACTAACCACAGGGGGCATTAATGAAAAACTGTTTTTT

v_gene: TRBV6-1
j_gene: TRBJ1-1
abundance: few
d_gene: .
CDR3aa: CASSDQGLTEAFF
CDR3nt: TGTGCCAGCAGTGACCAGGGGCTCACTGAAGCTTTCTTT

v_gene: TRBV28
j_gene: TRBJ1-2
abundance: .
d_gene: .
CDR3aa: CASSSSPIHGYTF
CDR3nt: TGTGCCAGCAGTTCCTCACCCATCCATGGCTACACCTTC

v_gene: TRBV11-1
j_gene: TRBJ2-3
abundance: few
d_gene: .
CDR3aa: CASSLGAGTDTQYF
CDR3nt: TGTGCCAGCAGCTTAGGAGCAGGCACAGATACGCAGTATTTT

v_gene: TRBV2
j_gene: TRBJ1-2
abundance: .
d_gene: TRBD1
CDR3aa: CASSGTGQGANYGYTF
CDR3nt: TGTGCCAGCAGCGGGACGGGACAGGGGGCGAACTATGGCTACACCTTC

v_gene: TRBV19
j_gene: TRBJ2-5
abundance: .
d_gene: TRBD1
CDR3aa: CASSMRQGRETQYF
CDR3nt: TGTGCCAGTAGTATGAGACAGGGTCGGGAGACCCAGTACTTC

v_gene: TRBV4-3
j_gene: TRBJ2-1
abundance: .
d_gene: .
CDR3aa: CASSQDLRRGLGQFF
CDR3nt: TGCGCCAGCAGCCAAGACCTCCGGAGGGGCTTGGGGCAGTTCTTC

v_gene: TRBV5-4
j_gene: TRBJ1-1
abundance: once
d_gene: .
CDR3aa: CASSFVPNTEAFF
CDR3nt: TGTGCCAGCAGCTTTGTCCCGAACACTGAAGCTTTCTTT

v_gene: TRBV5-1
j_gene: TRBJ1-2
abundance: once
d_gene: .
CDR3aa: CASSLGPGLVVYGYTF
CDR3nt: TGCGCCAGCAGCTTGGGGCCGGGGCTGGTGGTCTATGGCTACACCTTC

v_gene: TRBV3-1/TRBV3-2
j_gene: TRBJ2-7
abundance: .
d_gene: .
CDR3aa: CASSHGYEQYF
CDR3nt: TGTGCCAGCAGCCATGGGTACGAGCAGTACTTC

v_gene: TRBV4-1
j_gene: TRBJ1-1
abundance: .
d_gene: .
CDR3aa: CASSLTSVTGPDTEAFF
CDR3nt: TGCGCCAGCAGCCTAACCTCGGTGACAGGCCCCGACACTGAAGCTTTCTTT

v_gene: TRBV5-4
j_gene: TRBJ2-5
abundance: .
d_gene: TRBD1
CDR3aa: CASSSPGQGVETQYF
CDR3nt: TGTGCCAGCAGCTCTCCGGGACAGGGCGTGGAGACCCAGTACTTC

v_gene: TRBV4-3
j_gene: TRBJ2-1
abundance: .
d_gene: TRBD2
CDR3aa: CASSQAAGTSAYNEQFF
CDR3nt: TGCGCCAGCAGCCAAGCCGCCGGGACTAGCGCTTACAATGAGCAGTTCTTC

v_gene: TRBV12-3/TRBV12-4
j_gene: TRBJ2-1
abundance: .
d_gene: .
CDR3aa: CASGTALVPFF
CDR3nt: TGTGCCAGCGGGACTGCCCTAGTACCGTTCTTC

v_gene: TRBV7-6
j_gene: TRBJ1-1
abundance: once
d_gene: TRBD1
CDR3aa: CASSIAPGQVEAFF
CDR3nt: TGTGCCAGCAGCATAGCCCCCGGACAGGTTGAAGCTTTCTTT

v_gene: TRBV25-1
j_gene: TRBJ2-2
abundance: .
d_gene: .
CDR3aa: CASSVNTGELFF
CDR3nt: TGTGCCAGCAGTGTGAACACCGGGGAGCTGTTTTTT

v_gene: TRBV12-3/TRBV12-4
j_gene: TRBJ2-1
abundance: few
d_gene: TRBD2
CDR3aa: CASSLAGGPLFF
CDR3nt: TGTGCCAGCAGCCTAGCGGGAGGGCCGCTTTTCTTC

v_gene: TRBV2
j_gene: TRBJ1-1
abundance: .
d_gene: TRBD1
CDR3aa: CASSQTGEAFF
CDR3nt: TGTGCCAGCAGCCAGACAGGGGAAGCTTTCTTT

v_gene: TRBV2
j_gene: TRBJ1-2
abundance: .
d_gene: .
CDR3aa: CASSEAQDLYGYTF
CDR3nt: TGTGCCAGCAGTGAAGCACAGGACTTGTATGGCTACACCTTC

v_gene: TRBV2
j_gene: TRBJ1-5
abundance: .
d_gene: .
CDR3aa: CASSDPGGNQPQHF
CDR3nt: TGTGCCAGCAGCGATCCCGGGGGCAATCAGCCCCAGCATTTT

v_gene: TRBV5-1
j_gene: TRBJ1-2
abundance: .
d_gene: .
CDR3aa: CASGGGNYGYTF
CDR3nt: TGCGCCAGCGGAGGGGGGAACTATGGCTACACCTTC

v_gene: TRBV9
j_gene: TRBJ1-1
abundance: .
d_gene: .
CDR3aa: CASSAPRGPGTEAFF
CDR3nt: TGTGCCAGCAGCGCCCCCCGGGGGCCGGGGACTGAAGCTTTCTTT

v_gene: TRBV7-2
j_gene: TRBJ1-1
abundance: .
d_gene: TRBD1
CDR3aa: CASSSGQGRMNTEAFF
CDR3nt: TGTGCCAGCAGCTCGGGACAGGGCCGTATGAACACTGAAGCTTTCTTT

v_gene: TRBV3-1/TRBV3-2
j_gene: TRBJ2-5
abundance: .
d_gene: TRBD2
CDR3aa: CASSTGLAVQETQYF
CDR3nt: TGTGCCAGCAGCACGGGACTAGCGGTACAAGAGACCCAGTACTTC

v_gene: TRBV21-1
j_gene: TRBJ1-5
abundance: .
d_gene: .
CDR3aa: CASRSQGDSNQPQHF
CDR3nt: TGTGCCAGCAGGAGCCAGGGAGATAGCAATCAGCCCCAGCATTTT

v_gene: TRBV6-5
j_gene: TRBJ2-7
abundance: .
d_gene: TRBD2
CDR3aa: CASSQRERYEQYF
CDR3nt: TGTGCCAGCAGTCAGCGGGAGAGATACGAGCAGTACTTC

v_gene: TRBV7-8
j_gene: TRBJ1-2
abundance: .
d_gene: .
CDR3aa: CASSSDVDTYGYTF
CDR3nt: TGTGCCAGCAGCTCGGACGTGGATACCTATGGCTACACCTTC

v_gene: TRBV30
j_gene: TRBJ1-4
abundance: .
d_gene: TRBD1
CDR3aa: CAWSRRTGVFPNEKLFF
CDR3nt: TGTGCCTGGAGTCGGAGGACAGGAGTCTTTCCTAATGAAAAACTGTTTTTT

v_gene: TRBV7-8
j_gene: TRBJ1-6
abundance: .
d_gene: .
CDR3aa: CASSLATGFNSPLHF
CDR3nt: TGTGCCAGCAGCTTAGCTACAGGGTTTAATTCACCCCTCCACTTT

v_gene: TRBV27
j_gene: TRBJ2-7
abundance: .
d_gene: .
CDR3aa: CASSRYAASDEQYF
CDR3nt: TGTGCCAGCAGTCGGTACGCAGCCTCGGACGAGCAGTACTTC

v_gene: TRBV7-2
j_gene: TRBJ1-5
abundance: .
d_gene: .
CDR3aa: CASSKAGNQPQHF
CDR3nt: TGTGCCAGCAGCAAGGCGGGGAATCAGCCCCAGCATTTT

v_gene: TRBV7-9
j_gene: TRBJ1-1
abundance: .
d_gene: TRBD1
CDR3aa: CASSLGQGVTEAFF
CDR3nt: TGTGCCAGCAGCTTAGGTCAGGGGGTCACTGAAGCTTTCTTT

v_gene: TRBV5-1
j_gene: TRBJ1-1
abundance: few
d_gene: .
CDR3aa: CASSLVGGNTEAFF
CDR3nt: TGCGCCAGCAGCTTGGTGGGGGGGAACACTGAAGCTTTCTTT

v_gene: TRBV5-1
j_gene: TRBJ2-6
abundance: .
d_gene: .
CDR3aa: CASRRGGANVLTF
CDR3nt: TGCGCCAGCCGCAGGGGCGGGGCCAACGTCCTGACTTTC